The T cell receptor (beta chain) described here comes from a study of shared clonotypes between healthy human individuals. Broader study findings: Lower generation probabilities were found for non-shared clonotypes than for those shared by all four donors.

It was CD45RO-negative cells, positively selected for CCR7, that made up naive CD8 cells, with terminally differentiated effector memory CD45RA+ cells excluded. With respect to this clone: The antigen remains undetermined.

The V gene's germline CDR1 is GTSNPN and CDR2 SVGIG (reference sequence). The CDR3 length is 14 residues. The V end was cut by 5 bases, the J end by 2 bases, with 14 bases between. The assay was immunoSEQ multiplex PCR, and TCRdb's table has in-frame clones only and misses some. The sample consists of around 1.9 million clones, roughly 91% of them appearing once. This chain links TRBV30 with TRBJ2-3, with a tentative D call TRBD2 (5 bases). The sequencing input was naive CD8+ T cells from PBMCs. The TCR originated in a man aged 18 to 35 in good health. Some clones in this sample may be carry-over from other donors' samples. CDR3 protein: CAWAGLQSTDTQYF. The CDR3 region has the DNA TGTGCCTGGGCAGGACTTCAATCCACAGATACGCAGTATTTT.